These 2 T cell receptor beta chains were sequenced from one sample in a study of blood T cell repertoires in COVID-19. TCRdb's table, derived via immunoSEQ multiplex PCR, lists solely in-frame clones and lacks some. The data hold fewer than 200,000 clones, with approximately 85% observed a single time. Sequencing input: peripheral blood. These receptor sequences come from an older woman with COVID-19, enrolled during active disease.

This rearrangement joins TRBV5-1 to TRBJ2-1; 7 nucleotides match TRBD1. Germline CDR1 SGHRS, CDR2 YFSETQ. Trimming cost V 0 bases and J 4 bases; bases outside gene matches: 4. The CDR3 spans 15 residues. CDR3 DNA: TGCGCCAGCAGCTTGGGCAGGGGGTTTTACAATGAGCAGTTCTTC. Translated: CASSLGRGFYNEQFF.

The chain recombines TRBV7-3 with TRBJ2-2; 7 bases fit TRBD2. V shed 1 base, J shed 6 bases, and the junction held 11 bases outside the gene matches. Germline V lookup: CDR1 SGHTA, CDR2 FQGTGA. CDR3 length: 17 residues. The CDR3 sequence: CASSLILGRAGPGELFF. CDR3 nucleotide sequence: TGTGCCAGCAGCTTAATCTTAGGTCGAGCGGGACCCGGGGAGCTGTTTTTT.